This T cell receptor (beta chain) was identified during a study of blood T cell repertoires in COVID-19. Some clones are missing from TCRdb's copy, which holds only in-frame ones; the method was immunoSEQ multiplex PCR. This table holds almost 300,000 clones, just under 90% found once. The V gene's germline CDR1 is SGHRS and CDR2 YFSETQ. CDR3 size: 15 residues. V shed 5 bases and J 7 bases; nucleotides not matched to a gene: 10. This chain joins TRBV5-1 and TRBJ2-4, with TRBD1 matching 9 bases. This receptor was identified in a woman in her 30s with COVID-19, enrolled during active disease. The specimen sequenced was peripheral blood. CDR3 amino acids: CASSPGTGLRNIQYF. CDR3 bases: TGCGCCAGCAGTCCCGGGACAGGGCTTCGGAACATTCAGTACTTC.